Listed below are T cell receptor beta chains from one sample, sequenced in a study of neurological immune-mediated disorders. TCRdb reanalysed the 5' RACE reads using MiXCR and keeps one entry per CDR3 protein. Seen here are about 28,000 distinct CDR3 sequences, roughly 12% observed once, and the top ten hold about 5.8%. Sequencing used PBMCs. The receptors shown here come from a woman aged 55-70 years in good health. Each CDR3 is given without its conserved first and last residue. The order of the fields is clone size, V gene, J gene, CDR3 protein. A clone size is listed for some rows: how often the clone was seen (once, few, many), or a class if it is expanded.

>many|TRBV7-2|TRBJ1-3
ASSLAFQWDSGNTIY
>many|TRBV5-5|TRBJ2-7
ASSLGAFYEQY
>many|TRBV18|TRBJ2-3
ASSPRFSTDTQY
>many|TRBV5-1|TRBJ1-5
ASSSHRGQSQPQH
>many|TRBV24-1|TRBJ1-1
ATRGFGGDAEAF
>many|TRBV20-1|TRBJ2-7
SARVGGGLRSYEQY
>few|TRBV6-2/TRBV6-3|TRBJ2-7
ASRDLRTGSYEQY
>many|TRBV18|TRBJ1-1
ASSETGGTEAF
>.|TRBV7-2|TRBJ2-5
ASSLSDSQQETQY
>.|TRBV20-1|TRBJ2-5
SDRVPWAETQY
>many|TRBV15|TRBJ1-1
ATSRVRGANTEAF
>many|TRBV4-2|TRBJ1-1
ASSQEGGSNTEAF
>many|TRBV20-1|TRBJ1-1
SASVAGGTEAF
>many|TRBV7-2|TRBJ2-1
ASSLVPGGGAGDEQF
>many|TRBV7-2|TRBJ2-6
ASSLEKGSYGANVLT
>many|TRBV20-1|TRBJ1-2
SARPRLQGEGYT
>many|TRBV20-1|TRBJ1-6
SASGIRDSPLH
>many|TRBV24-1|TRBJ1-4
ATSDTGQEQF
>.|TRBV20-1|TRBJ2-7
SARLAGGHEQY
>many|TRBV7-8|TRBJ2-1
ASSSLNPGTAGEQF
>many|TRBV21-1|TRBJ2-5
ASSPRSGTRGTQY
>many|TRBV5-1|TRBJ2-1
ASSLGSGGSSYNEQF
>many|TRBV6-5|TRBJ1-3
ASSGTGGNTIY
>many|TRBV12-3/TRBV12-4|TRBJ1-2
ASSLAEFGGYT
>many|TRBV6-5|TRBJ1-6
ASSWTGNSPLH
>many|TRBV9|TRBJ1-2
ASSVEGGTGSVLDGYT
>many|TRBV20-1|TRBJ1-1
SARDQEGFLGDTEAF
>many|TRBV20-1|TRBJ1-1
SGRGHSNTEAF